This T cell receptor (beta chain) stems from a study of blood T cell repertoires in COVID-19. Researchers sorted participants into cohorts using their self-reported clinical history. In germline, CDR1 is KGHSH, CDR2 LQKENI. The CDR3 sequence is 15 residues long. Trimming took 6 bases from V and 4 from J, leaving 18 bases between them. Original processing notes: Counts of nucleated cells, estimated from reference gene primer amplification, were obtained. This table comes from immunoSEQ multiplex PCR, and its TCRdb copy is limited to in-frame clones, with some not included. That table furnishes V, J and clone size, whereas the DNA furnished D and trimming. The table shows roughly 400,000 clones, with approximately 85% occurring only once.

The source of this sequence is a woman in her thirties or forties with acute COVID-19. This chain links TRBV18 with TRBJ1-2; D is perhaps TRBD1 (5 bases). Sequencing used PBMCs or T cells enriched from blood (not recorded which). For the CDR3, the DNA is TGTGCCAGCTCCCCGCGGGGGGACGATGGCTATGGCTACACCTTC. Protein product: CASSPRGDDGYGYTF.